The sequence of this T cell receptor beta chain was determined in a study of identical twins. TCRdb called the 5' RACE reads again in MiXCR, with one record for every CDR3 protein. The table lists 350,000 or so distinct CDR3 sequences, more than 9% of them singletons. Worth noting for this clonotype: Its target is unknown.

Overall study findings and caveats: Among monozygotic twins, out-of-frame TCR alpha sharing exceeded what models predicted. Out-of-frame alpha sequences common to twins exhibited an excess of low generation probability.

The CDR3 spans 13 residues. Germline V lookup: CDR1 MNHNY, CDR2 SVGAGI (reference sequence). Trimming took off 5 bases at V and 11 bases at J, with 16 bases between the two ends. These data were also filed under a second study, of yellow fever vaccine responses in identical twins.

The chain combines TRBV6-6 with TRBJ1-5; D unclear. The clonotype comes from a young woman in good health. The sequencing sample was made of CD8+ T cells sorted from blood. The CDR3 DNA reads TGTGCCAGCAGTACGGACGGTGTTAACGCCCAGCATTTT. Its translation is CASSTDGVNAQHF.